Sequencing of this T cell receptor beta chain was carried out in a study of blood T cell repertoires in COVID-19. Study-level information: Acute and convalescent COVID-19 samples came from the United States, Italy and Spain. The cDNA or gDNA used as material had been derived from T cells, B-cell-depleted T cells, or PBMCs.

This clone appeared a few times. As originally analysed: The assay estimated nucleated cells by amplifying reference gene primers. The protocol was immunoSEQ multiplex PCR, while the TCRdb copy is restricted to in-frame clones and leaves out a portion. That table supplies the V and J calls and clone size; D and trimming were determined from the DNA. The sample holds approximately 190,000 clones, 83% seen once. Trimming took 6 bases from V and 5 from J, leaving 13 bases between them. This CDR3 region has 13 residues. From germline, CDR1 is MDHEN and CDR2 SYDVKM. Sequenced material: peripheral blood. This receptor was identified in a woman between 40 and 50 years old with acute or convalescent COVID-19. V gene TRBV28 combines with J gene TRBJ2-5; possible D gene TRBD1, 6 bases. The CDR3 DNA reads TGTGCCAGCAGCCAACAGGGTCGGGAGACCCAGTACTTC. Amino acids: CASSQQGRETQYF.